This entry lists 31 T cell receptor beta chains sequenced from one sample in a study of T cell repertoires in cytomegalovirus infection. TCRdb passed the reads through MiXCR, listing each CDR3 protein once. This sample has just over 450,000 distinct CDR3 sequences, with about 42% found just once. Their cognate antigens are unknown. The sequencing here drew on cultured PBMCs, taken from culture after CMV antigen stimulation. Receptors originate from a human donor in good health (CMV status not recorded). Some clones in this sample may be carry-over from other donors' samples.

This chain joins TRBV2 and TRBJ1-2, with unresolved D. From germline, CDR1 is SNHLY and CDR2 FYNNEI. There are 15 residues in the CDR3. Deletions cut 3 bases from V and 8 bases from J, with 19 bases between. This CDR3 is CASSDVGGQSGGYTF. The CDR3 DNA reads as TGTGCCAGCAGTGACGTGGGTGGCCAGTCGGGAGGCTACACCTTC.

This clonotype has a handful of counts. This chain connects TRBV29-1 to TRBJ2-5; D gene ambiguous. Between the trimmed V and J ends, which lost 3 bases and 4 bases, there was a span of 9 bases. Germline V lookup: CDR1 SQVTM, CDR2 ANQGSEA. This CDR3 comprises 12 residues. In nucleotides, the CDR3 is TGCAGCGTTGAGGCCCTAGGAGAGACCCAGTACTTC. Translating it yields CSVEALGETQYF.

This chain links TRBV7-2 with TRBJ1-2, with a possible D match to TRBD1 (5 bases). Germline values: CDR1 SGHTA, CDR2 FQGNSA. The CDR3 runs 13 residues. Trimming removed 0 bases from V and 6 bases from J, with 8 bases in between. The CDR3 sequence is CASSLAPRDGYTF. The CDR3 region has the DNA TGTGCCAGCAGCTTAGCGCCCAGGGATGGCTACACCTTC. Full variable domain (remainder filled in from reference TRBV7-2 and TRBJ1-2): GAGVSQSPSNKVTEKGKDVELRCDPISGHTALYWYRQSLGQGLEFLIYFQGNSAPDKSGLPSDRFSAERTGGSVSTLTIQRTQQEDSAVYLCASSLAPRDGYTFGSGTRLTVV.

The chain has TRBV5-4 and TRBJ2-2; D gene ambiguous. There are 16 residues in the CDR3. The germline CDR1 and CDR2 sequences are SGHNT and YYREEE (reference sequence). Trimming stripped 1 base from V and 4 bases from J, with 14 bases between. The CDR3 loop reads CASSLQAIGPTGELFF. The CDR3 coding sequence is TGTGCCAGCAGCTTGCAAGCCATAGGGCCCACCGGGGAGCTGTTTTTT.

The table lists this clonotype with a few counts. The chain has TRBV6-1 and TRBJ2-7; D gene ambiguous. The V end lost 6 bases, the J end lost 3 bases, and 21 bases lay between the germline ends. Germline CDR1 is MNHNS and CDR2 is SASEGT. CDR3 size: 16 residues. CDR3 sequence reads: CASRPGPLLRLYEQYF. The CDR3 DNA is TGTGCCAGCAGACCCGGACCCCTCCTAAGGCTCTACGAGCAGTACTTC.

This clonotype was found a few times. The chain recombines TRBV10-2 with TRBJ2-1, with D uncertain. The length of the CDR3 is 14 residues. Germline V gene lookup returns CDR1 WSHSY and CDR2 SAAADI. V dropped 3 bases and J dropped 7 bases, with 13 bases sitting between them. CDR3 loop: CASSDSLTLNEQFF. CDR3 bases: TGCGCCAGCAGTGACTCTTTGACTCTTAATGAGCAGTTCTTC.

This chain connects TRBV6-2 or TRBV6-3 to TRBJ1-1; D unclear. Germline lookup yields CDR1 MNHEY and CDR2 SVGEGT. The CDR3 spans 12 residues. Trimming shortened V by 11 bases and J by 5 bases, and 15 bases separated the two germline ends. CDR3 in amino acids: CAPTMAGTEAFF. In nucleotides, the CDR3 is TGTGCCCCCACAATGGCGGGGACTGAAGCTTTCTTT.

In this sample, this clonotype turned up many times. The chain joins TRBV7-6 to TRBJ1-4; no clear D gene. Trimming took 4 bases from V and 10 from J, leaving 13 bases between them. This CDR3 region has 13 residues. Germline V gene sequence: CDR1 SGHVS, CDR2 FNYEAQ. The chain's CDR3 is CASSYAQSGKLFF. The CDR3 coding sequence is TGTGCCAGCAGCTATGCCCAATCGGGAAAACTGTTTTTT.

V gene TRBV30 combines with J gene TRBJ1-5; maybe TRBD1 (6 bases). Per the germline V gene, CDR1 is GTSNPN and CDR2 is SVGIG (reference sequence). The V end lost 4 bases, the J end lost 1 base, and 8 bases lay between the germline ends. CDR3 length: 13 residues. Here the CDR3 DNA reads TGTGCCTGGAAACAGGGAAGCAATCAGCCCCAGCATTTT. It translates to CAWKQGSNQPQHF.

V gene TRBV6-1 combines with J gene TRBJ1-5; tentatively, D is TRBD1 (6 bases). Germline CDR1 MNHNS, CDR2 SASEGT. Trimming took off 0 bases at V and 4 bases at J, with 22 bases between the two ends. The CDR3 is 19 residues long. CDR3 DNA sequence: TGTGCCAGCAGTGAAGCGCTTCTAGGAGGGGGAATAGGGAATCAGCCCCAGCATTTT. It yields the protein CASSEALLGGGIGNQPQHF.

CDR3 DNA: TGTGCCAGCAGTTATGGGTACAGGGGCAATTCACCCCTCCACTTT. This translates into CASSYGYRGNSPLHF. The J gene is TRBJ1-6, the V gene TRBV6-5; 7 bases line up with TRBD1. Losses at the gene ends were 3 bases for V and 7 bases for J; bases not matched to a gene: 6. The CDR3 covers 15 residues. Per germline, CDR1 MNHEY and CDR2 SVGAGI.

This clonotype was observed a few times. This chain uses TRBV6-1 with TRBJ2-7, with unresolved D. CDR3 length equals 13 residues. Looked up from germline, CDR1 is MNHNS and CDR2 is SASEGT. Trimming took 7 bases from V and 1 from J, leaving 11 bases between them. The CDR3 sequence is CASNLGFSYEQYF. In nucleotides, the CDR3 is TGTGCCAGCAATCTCGGGTTTTCCTACGAGCAGTACTTC.

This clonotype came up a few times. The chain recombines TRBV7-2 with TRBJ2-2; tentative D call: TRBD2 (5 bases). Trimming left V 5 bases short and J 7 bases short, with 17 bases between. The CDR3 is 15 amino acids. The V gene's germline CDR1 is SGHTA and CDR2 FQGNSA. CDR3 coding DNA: TGTGCCAGCAGCCCAACCCCTGGGAGCTACGGGGAGCTGTTTTTT. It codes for CASSPTPGSYGELFF.

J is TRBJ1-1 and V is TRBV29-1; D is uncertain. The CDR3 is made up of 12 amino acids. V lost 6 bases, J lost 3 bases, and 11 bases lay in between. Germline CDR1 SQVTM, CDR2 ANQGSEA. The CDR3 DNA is TGCAGCGTCCAATGGTGGGACACTGAAGCTTTCTTT. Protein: CSVQWWDTEAFF.

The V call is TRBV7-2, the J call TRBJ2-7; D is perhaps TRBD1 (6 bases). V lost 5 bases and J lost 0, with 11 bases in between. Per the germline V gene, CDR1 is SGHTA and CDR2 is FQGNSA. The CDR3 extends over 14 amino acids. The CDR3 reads CASSPQGTSYEQYF. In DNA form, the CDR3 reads TGTGCCAGCAGCCCACAGGGAACCTCCTACGAGCAGTACTTC. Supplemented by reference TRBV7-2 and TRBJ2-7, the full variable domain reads GAGVSQSPSNKVTEKGKDVELRCDPISGHTALYWYRQSLGQGLEFLIYFQGNSAPDKSGLPSDRFSAERTGGSVSTLTIQRTQQEDSAVYLCASSPQGTSYEQYFGPGTRLTVT.

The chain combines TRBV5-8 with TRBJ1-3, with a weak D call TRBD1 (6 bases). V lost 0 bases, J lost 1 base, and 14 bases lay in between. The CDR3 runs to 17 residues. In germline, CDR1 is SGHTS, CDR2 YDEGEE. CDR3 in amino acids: CASSLVAGAVSGNTIYF. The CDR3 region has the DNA TGTGCCAGCAGCTTGGTAGCGGGGGCGGTATCTGGAAACACCATATATTTT. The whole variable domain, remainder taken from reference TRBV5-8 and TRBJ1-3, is EAGVTQSPTHLIKTRGQQATLRCSPISGHTSVYWYQQALGLGLQFLLWYDEGEERNRGNFPPRFSGRQFPNYSSELNVNALELEDSALYLCASSLVAGAVSGNTIYFGEGSWLTVV.

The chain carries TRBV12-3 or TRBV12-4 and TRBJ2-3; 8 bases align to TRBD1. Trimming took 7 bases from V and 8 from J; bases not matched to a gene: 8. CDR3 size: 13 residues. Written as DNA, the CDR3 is TGTGCCAGCACCTACACCAGGGGGCTTACGCAGTATTTT. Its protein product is CASTYTRGLTQYF.

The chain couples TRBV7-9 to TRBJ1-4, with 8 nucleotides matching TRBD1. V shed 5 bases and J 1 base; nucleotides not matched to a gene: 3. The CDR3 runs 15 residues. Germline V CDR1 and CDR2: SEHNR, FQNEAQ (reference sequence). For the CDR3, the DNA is TGTGCCAGCAGCAGTACAGGGGGAACTAATGAAAAACTGTTTTTT. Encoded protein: CASSSTGGTNEKLFF.

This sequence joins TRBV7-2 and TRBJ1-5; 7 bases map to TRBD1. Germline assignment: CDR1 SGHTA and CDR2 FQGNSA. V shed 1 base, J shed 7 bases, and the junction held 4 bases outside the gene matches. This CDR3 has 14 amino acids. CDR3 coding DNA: TGTGCCAGCAGCTTAGACAGGGGACCCCAGCCCCAGCATTTT. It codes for CASSLDRGPQPQHF.

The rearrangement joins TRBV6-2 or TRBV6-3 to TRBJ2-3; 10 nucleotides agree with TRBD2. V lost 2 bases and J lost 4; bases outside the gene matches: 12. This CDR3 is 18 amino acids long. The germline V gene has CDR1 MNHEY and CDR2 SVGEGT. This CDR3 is CASSYPSGSWYSADTQYF. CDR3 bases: TGTGCCAGCAGTTACCCTAGCGGGAGTTGGTATAGCGCAGATACGCAGTATTTT.

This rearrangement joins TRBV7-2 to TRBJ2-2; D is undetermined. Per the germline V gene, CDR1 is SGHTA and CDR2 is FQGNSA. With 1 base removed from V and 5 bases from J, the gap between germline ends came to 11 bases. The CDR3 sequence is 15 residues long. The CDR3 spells CASSLDVRMTGELFF. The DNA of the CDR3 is TGTGCCAGCAGCTTAGATGTCAGAATGACCGGGGAGCTGTTTTTT. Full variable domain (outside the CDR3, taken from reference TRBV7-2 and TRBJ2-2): GAGVSQSPSNKVTEKGKDVELRCDPISGHTALYWYRQSLGQGLEFLIYFQGNSAPDKSGLPSDRFSAERTGGSVSTLTIQRTQQEDSAVYLCASSLDVRMTGELFFGEGSRLTVL.

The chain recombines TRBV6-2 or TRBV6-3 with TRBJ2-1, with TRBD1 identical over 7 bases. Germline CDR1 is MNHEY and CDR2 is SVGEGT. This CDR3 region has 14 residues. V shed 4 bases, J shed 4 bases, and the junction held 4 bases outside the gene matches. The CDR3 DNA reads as TGTGCCAGCAGTTTTAGGGGGCTGTACAATGAGCAGTTCTTC. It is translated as CASSFRGLYNEQFF.

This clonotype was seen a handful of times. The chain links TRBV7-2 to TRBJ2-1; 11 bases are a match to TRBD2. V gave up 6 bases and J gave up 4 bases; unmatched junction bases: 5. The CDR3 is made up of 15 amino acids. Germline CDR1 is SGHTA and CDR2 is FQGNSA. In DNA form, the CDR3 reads TGTGCCAGCAGGGGAGGGACTAGCGGTTACAATGAGCAGTTCTTC. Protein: CASRGGTSGYNEQFF.

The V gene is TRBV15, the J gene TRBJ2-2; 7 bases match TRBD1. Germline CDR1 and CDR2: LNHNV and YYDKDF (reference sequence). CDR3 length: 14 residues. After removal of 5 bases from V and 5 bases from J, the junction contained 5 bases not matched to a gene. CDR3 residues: CATSRRGRTGELFF. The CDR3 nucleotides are TGTGCCACCAGCCGTAGGGGGCGGACCGGGGAGCTGTTTTTT.

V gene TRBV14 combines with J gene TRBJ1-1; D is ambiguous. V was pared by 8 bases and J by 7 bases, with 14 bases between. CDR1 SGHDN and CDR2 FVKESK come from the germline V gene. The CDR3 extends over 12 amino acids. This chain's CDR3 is CASGLRPGEAFF. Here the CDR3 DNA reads TGTGCCAGCGGCCTAAGGCCCGGTGAAGCTTTCTTT.

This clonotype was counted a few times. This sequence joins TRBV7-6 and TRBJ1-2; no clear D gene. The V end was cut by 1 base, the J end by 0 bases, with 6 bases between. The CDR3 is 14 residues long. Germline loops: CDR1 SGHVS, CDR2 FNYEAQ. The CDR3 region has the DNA TGTGCCAGCAGCTTAGGGAATACTAACTATGGCTACACCTTC. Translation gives CASSLGNTNYGYTF.

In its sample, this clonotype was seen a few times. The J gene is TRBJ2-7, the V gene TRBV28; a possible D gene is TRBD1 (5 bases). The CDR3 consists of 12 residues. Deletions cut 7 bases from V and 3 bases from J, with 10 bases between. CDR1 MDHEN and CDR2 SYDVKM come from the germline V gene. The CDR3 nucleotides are TGTGCCAGCAATGACAGTGACTACGAGCAGTACTTC. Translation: CASNDSDYEQYF.

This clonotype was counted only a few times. CDR3 region: CASSPPTGVTDTQYF. CDR3 nucleotides: TGTGCCAGCAGCCCCCCAACAGGGGTCACAGATACGCAGTATTTT. The chain employs TRBV7-9 and TRBJ2-3, with TRBD1 matching 7 bases. CDR1 is SEHNR, CDR2 FQNEAQ, per germline (reference sequence). The J segment lost 2 bases and the V segment lost 5 bases, leaving 7 bases of the junction unmatched. The CDR3 runs to 15 residues.

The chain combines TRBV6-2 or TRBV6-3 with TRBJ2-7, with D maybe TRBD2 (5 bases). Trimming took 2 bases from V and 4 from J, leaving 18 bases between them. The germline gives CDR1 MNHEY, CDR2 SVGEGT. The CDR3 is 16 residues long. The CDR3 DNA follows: TGTGCCAGCAGTTACGTGGCGGCACGGACTTTATACGAGCAGTACTTC. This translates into CASSYVAARTLYEQYF.

CDR3 region: CASGSHSTSQNSLATQYF. DNA for the CDR3: TGTGCTAGTGGTTCCCATTCGACTAGCCAAAATAGTCTTGCTACGCAGTATTTT. This chain joins TRBV12-5 and TRBJ2-3; 7 bases are shared with TRBD2. Germline CDR1 LGHNT, CDR2 FRNRAP. The CDR3 sequence is 18 residues long. Losses at the gene ends were 4 bases for V and 8 bases for J; bases not matched to a gene: 21.

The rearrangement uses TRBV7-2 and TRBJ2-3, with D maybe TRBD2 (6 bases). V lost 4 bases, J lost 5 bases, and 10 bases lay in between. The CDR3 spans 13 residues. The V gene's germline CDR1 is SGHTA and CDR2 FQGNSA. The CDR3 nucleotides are TGTGCCAGCAGCTCCCGACTAGAAGATACGCAGTATTTT. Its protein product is CASSSRLEDTQYF.